This TCR beta chain was captured by sequencing in a study of cytomegalovirus exposure and HLA in healthy donors. Notes on this clone: Antigen: not known.

Study-wide results and limits: Prior analysis indicated that the majority of TCR beta V segments exhibited productivity approximately 87% or approximately 30% of the time. TCR beta V- and J-gene trimming was later associated with a missense DCLRE1C variant.

CDR3 length: 17 residues. Germline V gives CDR1 SGHTS, CDR2 YDEGEE. V trimming: 3 bases; J trimming: 4 bases; junction bases outside the gene matches: 12. Primers for the PCR totalled 60 Vbeta and 13 Jbeta. Using immunoSEQ multiplex PCR, the repertoire was profiled, and TCRdb retains in-frame clones only, with some absent. The sample has fewer than 200,000 clones, 70% to 85% seen once. Sequencing was done on a sample of PBMCs. This sequence joins TRBV5-8 and TRBJ1-2, with 10 bases that match TRBD1. The receptor was isolated from a human donor in good health. The CDR3 sequence: CASSSPGQGTQTYGYTF. The CDR3 DNA follows: TGTGCCAGCAGCTCTCCGGGACAGGGGACCCAAACCTATGGCTACACCTTC.